What follows are 21 T cell receptor beta chains derived from one specimen sequenced in a study of blood T cells in healthy people across ages. Then a second PCR, running roughly 7 to 11 cycles, was carried out with a sample-barcoded 5' primer and a J-beta primer mix. TCRdb ran MiXCR on the 5' RACE reads and lists one entry per CDR3 protein. The table includes hundreds of thousands of distinct CDR3 sequences, 21% detected once. Material: blood. These receptor sequences come from a man between 70 and 80 years old in good health.

There are a few counts of this clonotype. The chain couples TRBV6-6 to TRBJ2-5; the D call may be TRBD1 or TRBD2 (5 bases each). The J call is in doubt because the DNA end fits TRBJ2-1 better. The CDR3 totals 16 residues. Germline V gene data show CDR1 as MNHNY and CDR2 as SVGAGI (reference sequence). The DNA of the CDR3 is TGTGCCAGCAGTTACCCGCCCGGGACGGTGGGGAATGAGCAGTTCTTC. This sequence encodes CASSYPPGTVGNEQFF.

In this sample, this clonotype turned up a few times. The rearrangement uses TRBV6-1 and TRBJ2-6, with D unresolved. With 3 bases removed from V and 0 bases from J, the gap between germline ends came to 12 bases. The CDR3 has 17 amino acids. Germline loops: CDR1 MNHNS, CDR2 SASEGT. For the CDR3, the DNA is TGTGCCAGCAGTGATACCCCGGCTGGCTCTGGGGCCAACGTCCTGACTTTC. Translating gives CASSDTPAGSGANVLTF.

The V call is TRBV20-1, the J call TRBJ1-2; 11 nucleotides line up with TRBD1. With 0 bases clipped from V and 3 bases from J, the junction kept 3 bases outside the gene matches. The CDR3 is 15 residues long. Germline V gene lookup returns CDR1 DFQATT and CDR2 SNEGSKA (reference sequence). CDR3 sequence (DNA): TGCAGTGCTAGAGACCGGACAGGGGGCGACTATGGCTACACCTTC. As protein: CSARDRTGGDYGYTF.

The genes are TRBV7-9 and TRBJ2-7; D remains unclear. V lost 5 bases to trimming and J lost 2 bases, with 13 bases between them. The CDR3 consists of 14 residues. The germline CDR1 and CDR2 sequences are SEHNR and FQNEAQ (reference sequence). The CDR3 loop is CASSIPIETYEQYF. CDR3 DNA sequence: TGTGCCAGCAGCATACCCATTGAAACCTACGAGCAGTACTTC.

This chain links TRBV5-5 with TRBJ1-1; 7 bases fit TRBD1. CDR3 length equals 15 residues. V lost 4 bases and J lost 1; bases outside the gene matches: 7. The germline V gene has CDR1 SGHKS and CDR2 YYEKEE (reference sequence). CDR3 amino acids: CASSGNRGENTEAFF. For the CDR3, the DNA is TGTGCCAGCAGCGGCAACAGGGGAGAGAACACTGAAGCTTTCTTT.

A few counts support this clonotype. The chain uses TRBV2 and TRBJ2-3, with 8 bases identical to TRBD2. V gave up 1 base and J gave up 3 bases; unmatched junction bases: 3. CDR3 length: 15 amino acids. CDR1 and CDR2 from the germline V gene are SNHLY and FYNNEI. In DNA, the CDR3 is TGTGCCAGCAGTGAAGTAGGCGGGAGGACAGATACGCAGTATTTT. Its protein is CASSEVGGRTDTQYF. The whole variable domain, filled in from reference TRBV2 and TRBJ2-3, reads EPEVTQTPSHQVTQMGQEVILRCVPISNHLYFYWYRQILGQKVEFLVSFYNNEISEKSEIFDDQFSVERPDGSNFTLKIRSTKLEDSAMYFCASSEVGGRTDTQYFGPGTRLTVL.

The sample holds a few counts of this clonotype. The chain recombines TRBV4-3 with TRBJ2-7; no definite D call. CDR3 length equals 15 residues. With 1 base removed from V and 4 bases from J, the gap between germline ends came to 14 bases. Germline V CDR1 and CDR2: LGHNA, YSLEER. CDR3 residues: CASSQVFQKDYEQYF. CDR3 DNA: TGCGCCAGCAGCCAAGTTTTCCAGAAGGATTACGAGCAGTACTTC.

The chain employs TRBV20-1 and TRBJ1-3, with D possibly being TRBD1 (6 bases). Trimming left V 1 base short and J 4 bases short, with 8 bases between. In germline, CDR1 is DFQATT, CDR2 SNEGSKA (reference sequence). The CDR3 length is 13 residues. CDR3 sequence reads: CSARAQGGNTIYF. In nucleotides, the CDR3 is TGCAGTGCTAGAGCCCAGGGGGGAAACACCATATATTTT.

This clonotype turned up a few times. This sequence joins TRBV10-3 and TRBJ1-5; possible D gene TRBD1, 6 bases. CDR1 is ENHRY and CDR2 is SYGVKD in the germline V gene. V gave up 6 bases and J gave up 5 bases, with 14 bases separating them. The CDR3 runs to 14 residues. The CDR3 here is CAISLTGGDQPQHF. The CDR3 nucleotides are TGTGCCATCAGCCTGACAGGCGGGGATCAGCCCCAGCATTTT.

This clonotype was seen a handful of times. The chain links TRBV2 to TRBJ2-7; D gene ambiguous. The CDR3 extends over 12 amino acids. The germline gives CDR1 SNHLY, CDR2 FYNNEI. V lost 7 bases and J lost 1, with 8 bases in between. The CDR3 loop reads CASKYTSYEQYF. Written as DNA, the CDR3 is TGTGCCAGCAAATACACTTCCTACGAGCAGTACTTC. Variable domain in full (rest from reference TRBV2 and TRBJ2-7): EPEVTQTPSHQVTQMGQEVILRCVPISNHLYFYWYRQILGQKVEFLVSFYNNEISEKSEIFDDQFSVERPDGSNFTLKIRSTKLEDSAMYFCASKYTSYEQYFGPGTRLTVT.

The table lists this clonotype with a few counts. The chain couples TRBV7-2 to TRBJ2-7; 11 bases are shared with TRBD1. V lost 5 bases, J lost 3 bases, and 3 bases stayed unmatched. CDR1 and CDR2 from the germline V gene are SGHTA and FQGNSA. The CDR3 extends over 14 amino acids. The CDR3 nucleotides read TGTGCCAGCAGCGGACAGGGGGCCTACTACGAGCAGTACTTC. It encodes CASSGQGAYYEQYF. Full variable domain (missing parts from reference TRBV7-2 and TRBJ2-7): GAGVSQSPSNKVTEKGKDVELRCDPISGHTALYWYRQSLGQGLEFLIYFQGNSAPDKSGLPSDRFSAERTGGSVSTLTIQRTQQEDSAVYLCASSGQGAYYEQYFGPGTRLTVT.

This clonotype was seen more than once but under ten times. The rearrangement uses TRBV4-3 and TRBJ2-2; TRBD2 might be the D (5 bases). There are 17 residues in the CDR3. Germline lookup yields CDR1 LGHNA and CDR2 YSLEER. Trimming took 0 bases from V and 1 from J, leaving 12 bases between them. Written as DNA, the CDR3 is TGCGCCAGCAGCCAAGAATATCGGGGTTTGAACACCGGGGAGCTGTTTTTT. As protein: CASSQEYRGLNTGELFF.

This clonotype was picked up a small number of times. V is TRBV6-5 and J is TRBJ2-5, with 7 bases aligning to TRBD2. The CDR3 runs 16 residues. J gave up 0 bases and V 2 bases, and 6 bases lay outside the gene matches. CDR1 and CDR2 (germline): MNHEY, SVGAGI. For the CDR3, the DNA is TGTGCCAGCAGTTACCAACGGGGGGAAGACCAAGAGACCCAGTACTTC. It codes for CASSYQRGEDQETQYF.

This clonotype was counted only a few times. The gene calls are TRBV29-1 and TRBJ1-1, with D uncertain. Germline CDR1 is SQVTM and CDR2 is ANQGSEA. V lost 4 bases to trimming and J lost 0 bases, with 6 bases between them. The CDR3 loop spans 12 amino acids. This CDR3 reads CSVVSMNTEAFF. CDR3 nucleotide sequence: TGCAGCGTTGTCAGCATGAACACTGAAGCTTTCTTT. The entire variable domain, with the rest obtained from reference TRBV29-1 and TRBJ1-1, is as follows: SAVISQKPSRDICQRGTSLTIQCQVDSQVTMMFWYRQQPGQSLTLIATANQGSEATYESGFVIDKFPISRPNLTFSTLTVSNMSPEDSSIYLCSVVSMNTEAFFGQGTRLTVV.

The sample holds a few counts of this clonotype. The CDR3 reads CASSWRGGRTAKNIQYF. DNA for the CDR3: TGTGCCAGCAGCTGGCGGGGCGGGAGGACCGCCAAAAACATTCAGTACTTC. V and J are TRBV5-6 and TRBJ2-4; 8 positions match TRBD2. The CDR3 totals 17 residues. The germline CDR1 and CDR2 sequences are SGHDT and YYEEEE. Losses at the gene ends were 3 bases for V and 1 base for J; bases not matched to a gene: 9.

This clonotype was found a few times. This chain connects TRBV11-2 to TRBJ2-3; 7 bases align to TRBD1. CDR3 length: 15 residues. The V segment lost 5 bases and the J segment 0 bases; nucleotides outside the gene matches: 5. Per the germline V gene, CDR1 is SGHAT and CDR2 is FQNNGV. CDR3 sequence (DNA): TGTGCCAGCAGCCCCGGGACAGCGAGCACAGATACGCAGTATTTT. It codes for CASSPGTASTDTQYF.

Concerning this clonotype: One junction end disagrees with the germline gene, perhaps due to a read error. V usage is TRBV11-2 and J usage is TRBJ2-5; D is perhaps TRBD1 (5 bases). Germline V gives CDR1 SGHAT, CDR2 FQNNGV. The CDR3 is 13 residues long. This chain's CDR3 is CASSLWTHYEQSF. CDR3 DNA: TGTGCCAGCAGCTTATGGACACACTACGAGCAGTCCTTC.

This clonotype was detected a few times. At one boundary the junction diverges from the germline segment, which might be a read error. V gene TRBV7-9 combines with J gene TRBJ2-1; TRBD2 matches at 13 bases. CDR3 size: 16 residues. Looked up from germline, CDR1 is SEHNR and CDR2 is FQNEAQ (reference sequence). The CDR3 region has the DNA TGTGCCAGCAGTTTAGAGGGGACTAGCGGGAAAAATGAGCAGTTCTTC. Amino acid sequence: CASSLEGTSGKNEQFF.

As to this clonotype: The junction shows a germline mismatch at one end, possibly a read error. The V and J genes are TRBV29-1 and TRBJ2-3, with TRBD2 identical over 14 bases. Germline-derived CDR1 and CDR2 are SQVTM and ANQGSEA. CDR3 length: 12 amino acids. CDR3 residues: CSVWTSGGSLDF. The CDR3 bases are TGCAGCGTCTGGACTAGCGGGGGGAGCCTAGATTTT.

The sample holds a few counts of this clonotype. The chain is built from TRBV20-1 and TRBJ1-2, with 7 positions matching TRBD1. The V gene's germline CDR1 is DFQATT and CDR2 SNEGSKA (reference sequence). J lost 0 bases, V lost 6 bases, and 10 bases had no gene match. CDR3 length: 15 residues. The CDR3 nucleotides read TGCAGTGCAAAGGACAGGAGGGGAGCTAACTATGGCTACACCTTC. Translated, it gives CSAKDRRGANYGYTF.

The sample holds a few counts of this clonotype. The chain is built from TRBV6-2 or TRBV6-3 and TRBJ2-5, with a tentative D call TRBD2 (6 bases). Judging by the DNA end, TRBJ2-1 fits better; the J call may be wrong. The CDR3 contains 16 residues. Germline CDR1 and CDR2: MNHEY and SVGEGT. CDR3 amino acids: CASSSGLTSAGDEQFF. CDR3 coding DNA: TGTGCCAGCAGTTCGGGGTTGACTAGTGCGGGCGATGAGCAGTTCTTC.